The entry below gives a single TCR beta chain sequence along with its context. This sample was included in a study of memory CD4+ T cells and cytomegalovirus serostatus. For the study at large: Donors were healthy Belgian adults, fewer than ten CMV seropositive and around 23 seronegative.

In the source study's methods: After removing out-of-frame reads, around 2,100,000 distinct TCRbeta sequences remained. The repertoire was sequenced with immunoSEQ multiplex PCR; TCRdb's copy has only in-frame clones and lacks some. V, J and clone size derive from that table, while D and trimming were established from the DNA sequence. The sample holds under 50,000 clones, around 78% seen once. Single viable CD3+CD4+CD8-CD45RO+ cells were sorted as the memory CD4+ T cells. Total CD4+ T cells were enriched by CD4 positive selection. Germline V lookup: CDR1 LGHNA, CDR2 YSLEER. V lost 5 bases and J 3 bases, leaving 20 bases between the germline ends. The CDR3 totals 16 residues.

Sequencing was performed on memory CD4+ T cells from blood. This clonotype originated in an adult in good health and CMV-seronegative. The genes are TRBV4-3 and TRBJ2-7; perhaps TRBD2 as D (6 bases). The CDR3 coding sequence is TGCGCCAGCAGCAAGGGACTCAATCCTGGGAACTACGAGCAGTACTTC. It yields the protein CASSKGLNPGNYEQYF.